This T cell receptor (beta chain) was obtained from a study of OX40 agonist ivuxolimab in advanced cancers. Whole-study context: Dose-escalation subjects each had hepatocellular carcinoma, melanoma, renal cell or head and neck cancer.

Concerning this clone: The antigen is undetermined.

Study-level findings and limits: Clonal expansion was seen in CD4+ and CD8+ blood T cells by week 6 at 0.1 to 3.0 mg/kg. Normalized T-cell clonal expansion was also low in some nonresponders. Patients with a partial response at 0.1-3.0 mg/kg had among the lowest clonal expansion.

The CDR3 totals 15 residues. Germline V gives CDR1 MDHEN, CDR2 SYDVKM. V shed 3 bases and J 5 bases; nucleotides not matched to a gene: 6. Produced via immunoSEQ multiplex PCR; TCRdb's table is partial and in-frame only. Here the sample spans some 30,000 clones, over 80% being singletons. This TCR derives from an adult with an advanced solid tumor such as melanoma, head and neck, liver or kidney cancer. V is TRBV28 and J is TRBJ1-2; 10 bases line up with TRBD1. The source was CD4+ or CD8+ T cells sorted from blood, collected in a trial of the OX40 agonist ivuxolimab. Here the CDR3 DNA reads TGTGCCAGCAGTTTTGGAGGACAGGGGGGGTATGGCTACACCTTC. Translated: CASSFGGQGGYGYTF.